This T cell receptor (beta chain) was captured in a study of cytomegalovirus exposure and HLA in healthy donors. Amplification used 60 Vbeta primers and 13 Jbeta primers. Profiled with immunoSEQ multiplex PCR; TCRdb holds only in-frame clones, not every one. The sample records over 120,000 clones, roughly 70% being singletons. Germline loops: CDR1 SGHRS, CDR2 YFSETQ. The V gene end was trimmed by 0 bases and the J gene end by 4 bases; junction bases not matched to a gene: 2. The CDR3 is 15 residues long. Sequencing was done on a sample of PBMCs. This clonotype originated in a man aged 25 to 45 in good health and CMV-seronegative. The chain is built from TRBV5-1 and TRBJ1-2, with 11 bases fitting TRBD1. CDR3 DNA: TGCGCCAGCAGCTTGGCCGGGACAGGGGGCTATGGCTACACCTTC. This codes for CASSLAGTGGYGYTF.